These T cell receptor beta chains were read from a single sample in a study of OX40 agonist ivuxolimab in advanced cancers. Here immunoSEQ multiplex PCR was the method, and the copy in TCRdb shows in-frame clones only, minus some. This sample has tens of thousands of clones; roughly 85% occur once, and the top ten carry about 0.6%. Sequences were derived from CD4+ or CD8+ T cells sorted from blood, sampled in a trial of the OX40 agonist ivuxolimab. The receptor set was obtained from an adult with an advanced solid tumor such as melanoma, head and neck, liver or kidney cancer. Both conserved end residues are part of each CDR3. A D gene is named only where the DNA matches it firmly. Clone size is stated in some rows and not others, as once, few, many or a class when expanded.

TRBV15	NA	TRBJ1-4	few	TGTGCCACCAGCAGTGTCGGTGAGGGGCGGGCGGAAAAACTGTTTTTT	CATSSVGEGRAEKLFF
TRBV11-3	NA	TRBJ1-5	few	TGTGCCAGCAGCGCAGAGGGACAAGGCAATCAGCCCCAGCATTTT	CASSAEGQGNQPQHF
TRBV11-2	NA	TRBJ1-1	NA	TGTGCCAGCAGCCCTCGTCAATGGGAGGGGATCACTGAAGCTTTCTTT	CASSPRQWEGITEAFF
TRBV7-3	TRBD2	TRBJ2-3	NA	TGTGCCAGCAGCTTGTCACTAGCGGGGAGAGATACGCAGTATTTT	CASSLSLAGRDTQYF
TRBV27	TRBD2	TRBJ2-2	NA	TGTGCCAGCAGTTTCTGGCGGGGGGGCCTAGAGGGCGGGGAGCTGTTTTTT	CASSFWRGGLEGGELFF
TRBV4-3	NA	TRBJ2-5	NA	TGCGCCAGCAGCCCAGGACTCCCAGCCGGGACCCAGTACTTC	CASSPGLPAGTQYF
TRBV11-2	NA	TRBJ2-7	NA	TGTGCCAGCATCAGGGGCCACGAGCAGTACTTC	CASIRGHEQYF
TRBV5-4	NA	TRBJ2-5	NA	TGTGCCAGCAGCATACTACCGGACCAAGAGACCCAGTACTTC	CASSILPDQETQYF
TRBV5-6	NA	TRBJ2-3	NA	TGTGCCAGCAGCTTGGCCGCTGCTGATACGCAGTATTTT	CASSLAAADTQYF
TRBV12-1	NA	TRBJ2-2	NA	TGTGCCAGCAGTGGGGGAATGCGGGGCGCAAAGACCGGGGAGCTGTTTTTT	CASSGGMRGAKTGELFF
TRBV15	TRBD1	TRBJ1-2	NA	TGTGCCACCAGCAGGGACAGGGGGCGAGGCTACACCTTC	CATSRDRGRGYTF
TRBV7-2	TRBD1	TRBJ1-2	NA	TGTGCCAGCAGCTTGGACAGGGGAGACTATGGCTACACCTTC	CASSLDRGDYGYTF
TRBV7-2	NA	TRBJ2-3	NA	TGTGCCAGCAGCCTCAGGGGCCCCAGCACAGATACGCAGTATTTT	CASSLRGPSTDTQYF
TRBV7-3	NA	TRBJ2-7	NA	TGTGCCAGCAGCGAGGGGGGGAACGAGCAGTACTTC	CASSEGGNEQYF